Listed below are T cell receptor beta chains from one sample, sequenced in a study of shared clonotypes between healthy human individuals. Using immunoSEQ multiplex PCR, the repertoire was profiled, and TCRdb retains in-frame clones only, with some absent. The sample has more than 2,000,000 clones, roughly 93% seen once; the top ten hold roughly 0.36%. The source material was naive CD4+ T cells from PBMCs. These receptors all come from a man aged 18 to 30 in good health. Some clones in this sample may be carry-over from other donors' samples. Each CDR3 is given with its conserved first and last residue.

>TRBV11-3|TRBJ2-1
CASSSPGLYNNEQFF
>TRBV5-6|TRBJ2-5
CASSSDQGGTQYF
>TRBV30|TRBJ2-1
CAWSVFRGGRASNEQFF
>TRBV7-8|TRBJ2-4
CASSLGRLAAKNIQYF
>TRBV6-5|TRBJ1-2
CASSPRRGVNYGYTF
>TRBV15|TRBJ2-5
CATSREVGRSQYF
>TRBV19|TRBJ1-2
CASSIEEGWRGYTF
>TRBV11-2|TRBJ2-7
CASSLQPSSNSWRSYEQYF
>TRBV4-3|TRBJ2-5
CASSQDPAGRETQYF
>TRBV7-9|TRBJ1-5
CASSLGIGGNQPQHF
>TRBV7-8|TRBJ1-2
CASSLSQGTGYTF
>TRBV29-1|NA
CSAARGSSYEQYF
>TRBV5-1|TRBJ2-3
CASSSSGAFTDTQYF
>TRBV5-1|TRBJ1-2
CASSPGTGDGYTF
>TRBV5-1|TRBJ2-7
CASTAAAKTNYSYEQYF
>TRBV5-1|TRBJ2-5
CASSLGVPGETQYF
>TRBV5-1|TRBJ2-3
CASSRQGRDTWDTQYF
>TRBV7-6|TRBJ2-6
CASSSTGGASGANVLTF
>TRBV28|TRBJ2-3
CASSLYRTGRTDTQYF
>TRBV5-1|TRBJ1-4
CASSPAGTGGEKLFF
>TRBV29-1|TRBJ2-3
CSAEGGFSTDTQYF
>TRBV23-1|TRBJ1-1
CASRSIPPLDSLNTEAFF
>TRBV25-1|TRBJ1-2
CASSEDSFYTF
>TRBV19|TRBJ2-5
CASSTERETQYF
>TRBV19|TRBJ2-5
CASSPQAGKETQYF
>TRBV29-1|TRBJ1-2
CSVEALGYGYTF
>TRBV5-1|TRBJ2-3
CASGFTGTDTQYF
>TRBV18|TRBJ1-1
CASSPDQGTEAFF
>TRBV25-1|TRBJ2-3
CASSRRDTQYF
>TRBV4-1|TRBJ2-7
CASSRQGWDYEQYF
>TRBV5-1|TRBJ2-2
CASSLATGELFF
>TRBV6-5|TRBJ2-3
CASSFTGGGTQYF
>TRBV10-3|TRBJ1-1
CAISEQLNTEAFF
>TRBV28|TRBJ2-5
CATTGLAGVVRGETQYF
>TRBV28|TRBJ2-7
CASSLGLGGHLSYEQYF
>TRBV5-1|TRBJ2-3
CASSLDLVRTDTQYF
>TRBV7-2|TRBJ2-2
CASSLPGELFF
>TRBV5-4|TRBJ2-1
CASSLSGSYNEQFF
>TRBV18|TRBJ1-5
CASLPALGQPQHF
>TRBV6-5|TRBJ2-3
CASSPLTTDTQYF
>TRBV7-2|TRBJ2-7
CASSPRRVSEQYF
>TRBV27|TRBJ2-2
CASRGRNTGELFF
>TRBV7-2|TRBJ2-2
CASSLGLALTGELFF
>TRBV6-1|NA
CASSEWGRTNEQYF
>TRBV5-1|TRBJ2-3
CASSGGLAGAEDTQYF
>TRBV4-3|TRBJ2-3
CASSQVRTDTQYF
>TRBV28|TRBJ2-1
CATKNYNEQFF
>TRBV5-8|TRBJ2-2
CASSPRFGTGELFF
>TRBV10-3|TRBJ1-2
CAINPGTTHYGYTF
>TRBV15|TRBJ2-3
CATSGSRGAQTDTQYF
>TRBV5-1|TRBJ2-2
CASSPLAGGHTGELFF
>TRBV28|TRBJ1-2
CASRRDANYGYTF
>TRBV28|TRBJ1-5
CASSSPDRANQPQHF